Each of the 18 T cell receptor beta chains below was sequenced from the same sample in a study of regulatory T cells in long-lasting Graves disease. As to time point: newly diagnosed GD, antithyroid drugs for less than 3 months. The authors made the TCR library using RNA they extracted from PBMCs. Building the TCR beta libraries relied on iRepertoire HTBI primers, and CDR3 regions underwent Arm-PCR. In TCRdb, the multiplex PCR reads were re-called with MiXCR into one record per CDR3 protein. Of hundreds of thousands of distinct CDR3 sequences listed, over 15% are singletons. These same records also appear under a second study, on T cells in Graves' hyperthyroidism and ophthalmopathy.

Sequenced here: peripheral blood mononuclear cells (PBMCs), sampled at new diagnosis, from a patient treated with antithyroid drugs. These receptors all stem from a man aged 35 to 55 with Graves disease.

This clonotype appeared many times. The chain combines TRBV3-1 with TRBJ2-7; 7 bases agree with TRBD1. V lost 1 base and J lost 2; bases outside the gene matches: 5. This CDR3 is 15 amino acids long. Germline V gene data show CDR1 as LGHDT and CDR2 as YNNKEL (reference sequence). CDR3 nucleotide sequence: TGTGCCAGCAGCCAAGGACAGGGTGCTCCCTACGAGCAGTACTTC. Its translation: CASSQGQGAPYEQYF.

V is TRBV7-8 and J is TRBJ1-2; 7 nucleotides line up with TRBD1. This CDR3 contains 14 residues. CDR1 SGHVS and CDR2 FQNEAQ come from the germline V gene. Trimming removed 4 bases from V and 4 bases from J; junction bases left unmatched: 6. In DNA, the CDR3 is TGTGCCAGCAGCTCACCGGGACAGAGCTATGGCTACACCTTC. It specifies CASSSPGQSYGYTF.

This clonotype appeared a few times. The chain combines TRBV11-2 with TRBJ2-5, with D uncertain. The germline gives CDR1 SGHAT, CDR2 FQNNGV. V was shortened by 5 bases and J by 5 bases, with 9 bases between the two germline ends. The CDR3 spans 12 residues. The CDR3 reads CASSRLVETQYF. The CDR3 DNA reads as TGTGCCAGCAGCCGCCTAGTTGAGACCCAGTACTTC.

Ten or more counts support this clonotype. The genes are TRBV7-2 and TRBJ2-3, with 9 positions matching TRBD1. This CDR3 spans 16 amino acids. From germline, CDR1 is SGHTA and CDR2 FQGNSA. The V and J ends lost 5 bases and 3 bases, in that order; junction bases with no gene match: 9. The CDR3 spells CASSKTWDRVTDTQYF. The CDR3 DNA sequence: TGTGCCAGCAGCAAAACCTGGGACAGGGTAACAGATACGCAGTATTTT. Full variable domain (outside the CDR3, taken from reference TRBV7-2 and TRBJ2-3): GAGVSQSPSNKVTEKGKDVELRCDPISGHTALYWYRQSLGQGLEFLIYFQGNSAPDKSGLPSDRFSAERTGGSVSTLTIQRTQQEDSAVYLCASSKTWDRVTDTQYFGPGTRLTVL.

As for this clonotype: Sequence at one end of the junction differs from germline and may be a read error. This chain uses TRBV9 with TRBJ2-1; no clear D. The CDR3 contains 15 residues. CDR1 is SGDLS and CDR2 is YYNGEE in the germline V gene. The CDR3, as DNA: TGTGCCAGCAGCGCGAGAGAAAGCTCCTACAATGAGCACTTCTTC. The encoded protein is CASSARESSYNEHFF.

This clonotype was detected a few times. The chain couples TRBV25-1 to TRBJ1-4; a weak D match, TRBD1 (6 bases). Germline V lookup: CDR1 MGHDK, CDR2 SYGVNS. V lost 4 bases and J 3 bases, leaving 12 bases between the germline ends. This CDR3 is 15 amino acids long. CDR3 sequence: CASSANRDSNEKLFF. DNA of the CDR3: TGTGCCAGCAGTGCCAACAGGGACTCTAATGAAAAACTGTTTTTT.

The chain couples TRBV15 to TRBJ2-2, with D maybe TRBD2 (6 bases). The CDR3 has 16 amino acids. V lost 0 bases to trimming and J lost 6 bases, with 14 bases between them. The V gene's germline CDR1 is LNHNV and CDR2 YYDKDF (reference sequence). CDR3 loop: CATSRDRAGFSGELFF. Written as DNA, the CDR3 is TGTGCCACCAGCAGAGATCGGGCGGGGTTTTCCGGGGAGCTGTTTTTT.

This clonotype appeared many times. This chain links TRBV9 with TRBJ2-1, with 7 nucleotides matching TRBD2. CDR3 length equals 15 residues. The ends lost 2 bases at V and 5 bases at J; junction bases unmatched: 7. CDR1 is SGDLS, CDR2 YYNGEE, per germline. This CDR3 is CASSVGAGLNNEQFF. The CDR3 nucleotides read TGTGCCAGCAGCGTTGGAGCGGGGCTAAACAATGAGCAGTTCTTC.

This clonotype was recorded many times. The DNA of the CDR3 is TGTGCCAGCAGCCAAAGATTACGCGGGATTCAGTACTTC. It specifies CASSQRLRGIQYF. The chain carries TRBV3-1 and TRBJ2-7; D may be TRBD2 (6 bases). The V gene's germline CDR1 is LGHDT and CDR2 YNNKEL (reference sequence). CDR3 length equals 13 residues. The V and J ends lost 2 bases and 10 bases respectively, with 15 bases between them.

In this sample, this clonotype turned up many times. The CDR3 spells CASSPPSGDYEQYF. The CDR3 coding sequence is TGTGCCAGCAGCCCCCCTTCCGGAGACTACGAGCAGTACTTC. The genes are TRBV11-2 and TRBJ2-7; no definite D call. This CDR3 comprises 14 residues. Germline lookup yields CDR1 SGHAT and CDR2 FQNNGV. Trimming took 5 bases from V and 3 from J, leaving 14 bases between them.

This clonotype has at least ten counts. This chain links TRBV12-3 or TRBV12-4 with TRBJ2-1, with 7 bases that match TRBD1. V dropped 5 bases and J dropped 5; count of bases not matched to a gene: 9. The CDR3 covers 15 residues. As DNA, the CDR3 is TGTGCCAGCAGTGCGGACAGGAGAATTAACAATGAGCAGTTCTTC. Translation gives CASSADRRINNEQFF.

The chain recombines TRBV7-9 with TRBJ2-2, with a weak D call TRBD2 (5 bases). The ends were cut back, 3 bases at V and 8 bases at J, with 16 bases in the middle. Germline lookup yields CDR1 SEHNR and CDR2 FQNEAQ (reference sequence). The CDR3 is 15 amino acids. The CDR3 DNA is TGTGCCAGCAGCTTTAACACCGGACTTAATGGGGAGCTGTTTTTT. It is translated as CASSFNTGLNGELFF.

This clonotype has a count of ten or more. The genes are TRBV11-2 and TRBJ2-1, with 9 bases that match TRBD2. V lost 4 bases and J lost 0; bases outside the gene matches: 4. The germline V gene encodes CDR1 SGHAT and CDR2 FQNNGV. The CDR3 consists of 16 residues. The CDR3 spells CASSSLAGYSYNEQFF. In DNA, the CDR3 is TGTGCCAGCAGCTCCCTAGCGGGGTACTCCTACAATGAGCAGTTCTTC.

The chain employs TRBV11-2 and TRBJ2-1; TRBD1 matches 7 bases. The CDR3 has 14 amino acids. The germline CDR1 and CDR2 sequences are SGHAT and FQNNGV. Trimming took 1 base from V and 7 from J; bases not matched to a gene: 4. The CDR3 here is CASSLGGTVNEQFF. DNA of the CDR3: TGTGCCAGCAGCTTAGGGGGGACAGTAAATGAGCAGTTCTTC.

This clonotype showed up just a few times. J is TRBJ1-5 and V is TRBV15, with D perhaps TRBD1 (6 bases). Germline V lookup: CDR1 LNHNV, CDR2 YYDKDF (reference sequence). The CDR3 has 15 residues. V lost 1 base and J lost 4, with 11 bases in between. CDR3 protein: CATSRAGQPNQPQHF. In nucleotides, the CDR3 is TGTGCCACCAGCAGAGCTGGACAGCCGAATCAGCCCCAGCATTTT.

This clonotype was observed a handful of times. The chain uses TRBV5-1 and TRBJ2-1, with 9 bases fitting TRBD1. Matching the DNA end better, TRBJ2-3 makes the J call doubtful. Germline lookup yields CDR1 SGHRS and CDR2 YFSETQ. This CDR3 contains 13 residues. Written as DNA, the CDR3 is TGCGCCAGCAGCTTACAGGGGGCGAATACGCAGTATTTT. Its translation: CASSLQGANTQYF.

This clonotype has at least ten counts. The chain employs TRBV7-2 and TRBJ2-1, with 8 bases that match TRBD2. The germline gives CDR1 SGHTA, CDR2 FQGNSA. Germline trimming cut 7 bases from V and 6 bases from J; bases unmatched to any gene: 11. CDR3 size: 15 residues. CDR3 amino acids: CASNKRGLAVNEQFF. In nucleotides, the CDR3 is TGTGCCAGCAATAAGCGGGGGCTGGCAGTCAATGAGCAGTTCTTC.

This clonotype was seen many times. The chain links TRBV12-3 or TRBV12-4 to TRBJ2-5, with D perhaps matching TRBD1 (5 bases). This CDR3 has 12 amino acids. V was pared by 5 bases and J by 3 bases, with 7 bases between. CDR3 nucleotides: TGTGCCAGCAGTAACAGGAAAGAGACCCAGTACTTC. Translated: CASSNRKETQYF.